These 12 T cell receptor beta chains were all obtained from the same sample, sequenced in a study of PD-1 blockade in classical Hodgkin lymphoma. Time point in this sample: cycle 4 day 1 (C4D1), after less than 7 weeks of nivolumab. There was relapse after autologous stem cell transplantation in every patient, and there was variation in brentuximab vedotin exposure. Generated by immunoSEQ multiplex PCR, the TCRdb table keeps only in-frame clones and is missing some. The table lists roughly 94,000 clones, roughly 91% of them singletons. The material sequenced was peripheral blood mononuclear cells (PBMCs), taken before the fourth cycle of nivolumab. Receptors were obtained from a human donor with classical Hodgkin lymphoma.

In this sample, this clone turned up once. This chain uses TRBV25-1 with TRBJ2-5; maybe TRBD2 (6 bases). This CDR3 is 10 amino acids long. The germline V gene encodes CDR1 MGHDK and CDR2 SYGVNS. Trimming pared 7 bases from V and 8 bases from J, leaving 8 bases between. CDR3 in amino acids: CASKEGTQYF. In DNA form, the CDR3 reads TGTGCCAGCAAGGAGGGTACCCAGTACTTC. Full variable domain (rest looked up from reference TRBV25-1 and TRBJ2-5): EADIYQTPRYLVIGTGKKITLECSQTMGHDKMYWYQQDPGMELHLIHYSYGVNSTEKGDLSSESTVSRIRTEHFPLTLESARPSHTSQYLCASKEGTQYFGPGTRLLVL.

V is TRBV19 and J is TRBJ2-1; D possibly corresponds to TRBD2 (6 bases). The CDR3 runs to 14 residues. The V end was cut by 6 bases, the J end by 7 bases, with 16 bases between. The germline CDR1 and CDR2 sequences are LNHDA and SQIVND (reference sequence). The CDR3, as DNA: TGTGCCAGTAGCCGGACATCCCGGGGGAATGAGCAGTTCTTC. Translated: CASSRTSRGNEQFF.

The chain recombines TRBV27 with TRBJ1-1; TRBD1 matches at 7 bases. CDR1 and CDR2 from the germline V gene are MNHEY and SMNVEV (reference sequence). The CDR3 is 15 residues long. V gave up 5 bases and J gave up 4 bases; unmatched junction bases: 10. The CDR3 is CASSPRQGGGTEAFF. Written as DNA, the CDR3 is TGTGCCAGCAGTCCCCGACAGGGTGGCGGCACTGAAGCTTTCTTT.

CDR3 sequence (DNA): TGTGCCAGCTGTTGGACCGCCACCTACGAGCAGTACTTC. Protein: CASCWTATYEQYF. The chain joins TRBV2 to TRBJ2-7, with D uncertain. CDR3 length: 13 residues. The germline V gene has CDR1 SNHLY and CDR2 FYNNEI. V lost 8 bases, J lost 2 bases, and 13 bases lay in between.

V gene TRBV28 combines with J gene TRBJ1-2; D not resolved. Per the germline V gene, CDR1 is MDHEN and CDR2 is SYDVKM. V lost 5 bases to trimming and J lost 5 bases, with 12 bases between them. The CDR3 contains 13 residues. CDR3 sequence reads: CASSPPRAYGYTF. CDR3 DNA sequence: TGTGCCAGCAGTCCCCCCCGGGCTTATGGCTACACCTTC.

The rearrangement links TRBV7-2 to TRBJ1-4; D is perhaps TRBD1 (5 bases). The CDR3 spans 15 residues. Germline CDR1 and CDR2: SGHTA and FQGNSA. Trimming pared 5 bases from V and 3 bases from J, leaving 13 bases between. CDR3 region: CASSAGGAPNEKLFF. For the CDR3, the DNA is TGTGCCAGCAGCGCGGGCGGGGCTCCTAATGAAAAACTGTTTTTT.

The chain links TRBV7-2 to TRBJ2-7; perhaps TRBD2 as D (6 bases). Germline V gene data show CDR1 as SGHTA and CDR2 as FQGNSA. V gave up 0 bases and J gave up 0 bases, with 15 bases separating them. CDR3 length: 17 amino acids. Here the CDR3 reads CASSLAREAVPSYEQYF. Written as DNA, the CDR3 is TGTGCCAGCAGCTTAGCGAGGGAGGCGGTCCCCTCCTACGAGCAGTACTTC.

The V and J genes are TRBV19 and TRBJ1-4, with D hard to call. V lost 6 bases and J lost 2, with 19 bases in between. The length of the CDR3 is 17 residues. Germline-derived CDR1 and CDR2 are LNHDA and SQIVND (reference sequence). CDR3 region: CASSSTLAGATNEKLFF. CDR3 in DNA: TGTGCCAGTAGCTCCACCTTGGCGGGAGCGACTAATGAAAAACTGTTTTTT.

The rearrangement uses TRBV9 and TRBJ2-3, with 14 bases that match TRBD2. After removal of 2 bases from V and 7 bases from J, the junction contained 3 bases not matched to a gene. Germline CDR1 is SGDLS and CDR2 is YYNGEE. The CDR3 loop spans 15 amino acids. CDR3 loop: CASSVTSGRENTQYF. The CDR3 DNA reads TGTGCCAGCAGCGTGACTAGCGGGAGGGAAAATACGCAGTATTTT.

The genes are TRBV19 and TRBJ1-5; 9 nucleotides line up with TRBD1. Per germline, CDR1 LNHDA and CDR2 SQIVND (reference sequence). V was pared by 3 bases and J by 6 bases, with 12 bases of the junction left unmatched. The CDR3 runs to 17 residues. CDR3 nucleotide sequence: TGTGCCAGTAGTATTCCCCCCGACGGGACAGGGAGTCAGCCCCAGCATTTT. It yields the protein CASSIPPDGTGSQPQHF.

The rearrangement uses TRBV19 and TRBJ1-4, with D hard to call. CDR3 size: 14 residues. The V gene's germline CDR1 is LNHDA and CDR2 SQIVND (reference sequence). Trimming pared 3 bases from V and 0 bases from J, leaving 5 bases between. The CDR3 loop is CASSMWSTNEKLFF. The CDR3 region has the DNA TGTGCCAGTAGTATGTGGTCAACTAATGAAAAACTGTTTTTT.

The chain uses TRBV27 and TRBJ2-7; 7 nucleotides align to TRBD2. Per germline, CDR1 MNHEY and CDR2 SMNVEV (reference sequence). The CDR3 contains 15 residues. The junction had 9 bases not matched to a gene; V was cut back by 4 bases and J by 3 bases. The CDR3 nucleotides read TGTGCCAGCAGTTCTCAGACTAGCCCTCTCTACGAGCAGTACTTC. Protein product: CASSSQTSPLYEQYF.